What follows are 10 T cell receptor beta chains derived from one specimen sequenced in a study of shared clonotypes between healthy human individuals. TCRdb's copy holds only in-frame clones and misses some; the assay was immunoSEQ multiplex PCR. Here the sample spans 2 million to 3 million clones, 80% to 95% being singletons. Sequenced input: naive CD4+ T cells from PBMCs. Subset denoted: CD45RA+ positively selected. These TCRs come from a man aged 18-30 years in good health. Some clones in this sample may be carry-over from other donors' samples.

V and J are TRBV28 and TRBJ2-3, with D perhaps TRBD1 (5 bases). The CDR3 contains 16 residues. Trimming removed 4 bases at V and 0 bases at J, with 14 bases between. Germline lookup yields CDR1 MDHEN and CDR2 SYDVKM. The CDR3 reads CASSSALGASTDTQYF. CDR3 DNA: TGTGCCAGCAGTTCAGCCCTTGGGGCTAGCACAGATACGCAGTATTTT.

V gene TRBV15 combines with J gene TRBJ1-6, with D uncertain. The CDR3 covers 15 residues. V gave up 0 bases and J gave up 0 bases, with 3 bases separating them. Germline assignment: CDR1 LNHNV and CDR2 YYDKDF (reference sequence). In DNA, the CDR3 is TGTGCCACCAGCAGAGAGGGCTCCTATAATTCACCCCTCCACTTT. Protein: CATSREGSYNSPLHF.

A note on this clone: Germline and junction disagree at one end, which may indicate a read error. The V call is TRBV29-1, the J call TRBJ2-5, with D perhaps matching TRBD2 (6 bases). Looked up from germline, CDR1 is SQVTM and CDR2 is ANQGSEA. The CDR3 is 13 residues long. In nucleotides, the CDR3 is TGTTTAAAGGTCTGTCGGGGCGGGGTGACCCAGTACTTC. Residues: CLKVCRGGVTQYF.

V and J are TRBV28 and TRBJ2-1, with 10 bases fitting TRBD1. The V gene end was trimmed by 11 bases and the J gene end by 0 bases; junction bases not matched to a gene: 16. Germline CDR1 reads MDHEN; CDR2 reads SYDVKM. The CDR3 spans 18 residues. The CDR3 loop reads CAYSGRQGAGSSYNEQFF. Written as DNA, the CDR3 is TGTGCCTACTCTGGCAGACAGGGGGCAGGGAGCTCCTACAATGAGCAGTTCTTC.

This chain connects TRBV6-6 to TRBJ1-2; 8 bases agree with TRBD1. J lost 6 bases, V lost 0 bases, and 3 bases had no gene match. Germline V CDR1 and CDR2: MNHNY, SVGAGI (reference sequence). The length of the CDR3 is 14 residues. The chain's CDR3 is CASSYSAGGDGYTF. CDR3 bases: TGTGCCAGCAGTTACTCTGCAGGGGGCGATGGCTACACCTTC.

The chain uses TRBV27 and TRBJ2-7, with TRBD2 identical over 10 bases. The V segment lost 4 bases and the J segment 2 bases; nucleotides outside the gene matches: 8. The CDR3 is made up of 16 amino acids. From germline, CDR1 is MNHEY and CDR2 SMNVEV (reference sequence). Written as DNA, the CDR3 is TGTGCCAGCAGTTCCGCACAACTAGCGGGGCCCTACGAGCAGTACTTC. The encoded protein is CASSSAQLAGPYEQYF.

The chain joins TRBV5-1 to TRBJ1-1; D perhaps matches TRBD1 (5 bases). Trimming cost V 3 bases and J 1 base, with 16 bases left between them. CDR3 length: 16 residues. CDR1 SGHRS and CDR2 YFSETQ come from the germline V gene. The CDR3 region has the DNA TGCGCCAGCAGCTCGAACGAGGGGCTGGGGAACACTGAAGCTTTCTTT. This translates into CASSSNEGLGNTEAFF.

The chain is built from TRBV18 and TRBJ2-7; TRBD1 matches 7 bases. Per germline, CDR1 KGHSH and CDR2 LQKENI. This CDR3 has 15 amino acids. The V gene end was trimmed by 4 bases and the J gene end by 3 bases; junction bases not matched to a gene: 9. In nucleotides, the CDR3 is TGTGCCAGCTCACAACAACAGGGGCCGGACTACGAGCAGTACTTC. Amino acid sequence: CASSQQQGPDYEQYF.

CDR3 sequence (DNA): TGCGCCAGCAGCGGGGCCCCTGGGCAGCCCCAGCATTTT. Residues: CASSGAPGQPQHF. This chain joins TRBV5-1 and TRBJ1-5; the D gene is possibly TRBD1 (5 bases). With 4 bases removed from V and 7 bases from J, the gap between germline ends came to 12 bases. From germline, CDR1 is SGHRS and CDR2 YFSETQ. There are 13 residues in the CDR3.

The chain has TRBV27 and TRBJ1-4; D ambiguous. V lost 5 bases and J 7 bases, leaving 17 bases between the germline ends. There are 15 residues in the CDR3. The germline gives CDR1 MNHEY, CDR2 SMNVEV (reference sequence). The CDR3 region has the DNA TGTGCCAGCAGTCTTGATGGTGTACGGGGTGAAAAACTGTTTTTT. This translates into CASSLDGVRGEKLFF.